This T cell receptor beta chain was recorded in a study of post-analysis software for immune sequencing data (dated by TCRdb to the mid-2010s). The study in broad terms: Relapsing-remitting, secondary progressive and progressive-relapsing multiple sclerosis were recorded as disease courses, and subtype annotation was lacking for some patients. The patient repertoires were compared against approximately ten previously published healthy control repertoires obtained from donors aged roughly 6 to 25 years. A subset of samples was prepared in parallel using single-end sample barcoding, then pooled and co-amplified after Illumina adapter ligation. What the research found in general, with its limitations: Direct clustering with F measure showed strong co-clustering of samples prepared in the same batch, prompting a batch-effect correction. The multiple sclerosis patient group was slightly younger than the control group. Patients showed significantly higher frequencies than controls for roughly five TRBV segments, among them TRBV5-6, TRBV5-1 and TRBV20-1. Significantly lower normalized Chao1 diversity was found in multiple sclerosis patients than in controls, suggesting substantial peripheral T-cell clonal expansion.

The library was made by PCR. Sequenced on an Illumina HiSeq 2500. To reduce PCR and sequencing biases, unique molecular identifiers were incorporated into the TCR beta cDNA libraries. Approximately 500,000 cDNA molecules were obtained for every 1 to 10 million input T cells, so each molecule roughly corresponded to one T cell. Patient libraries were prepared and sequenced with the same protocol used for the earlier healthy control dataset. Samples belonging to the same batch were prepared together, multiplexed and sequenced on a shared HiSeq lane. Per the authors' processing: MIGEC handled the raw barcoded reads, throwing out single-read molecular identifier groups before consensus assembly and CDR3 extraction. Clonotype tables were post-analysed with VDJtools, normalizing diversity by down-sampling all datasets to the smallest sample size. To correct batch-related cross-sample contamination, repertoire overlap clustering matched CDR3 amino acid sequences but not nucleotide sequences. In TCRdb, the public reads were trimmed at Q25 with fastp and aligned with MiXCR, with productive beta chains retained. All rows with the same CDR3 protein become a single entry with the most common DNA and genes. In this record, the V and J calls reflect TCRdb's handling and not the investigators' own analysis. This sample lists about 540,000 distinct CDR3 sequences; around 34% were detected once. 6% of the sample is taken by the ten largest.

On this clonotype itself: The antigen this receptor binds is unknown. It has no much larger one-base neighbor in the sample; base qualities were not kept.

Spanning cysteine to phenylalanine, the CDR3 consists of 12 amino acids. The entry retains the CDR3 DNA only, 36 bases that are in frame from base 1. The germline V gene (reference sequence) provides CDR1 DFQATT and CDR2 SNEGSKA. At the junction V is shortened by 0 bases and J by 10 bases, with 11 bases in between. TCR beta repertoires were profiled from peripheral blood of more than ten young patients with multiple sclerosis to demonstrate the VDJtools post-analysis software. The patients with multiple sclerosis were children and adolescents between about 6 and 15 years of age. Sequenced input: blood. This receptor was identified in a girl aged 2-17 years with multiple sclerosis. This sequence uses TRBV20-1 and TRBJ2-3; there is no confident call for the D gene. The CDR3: CSARDPPRPQYF. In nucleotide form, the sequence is TGCAGTGCTAGAGACCCCCCACGACCGCAGTATTTT.